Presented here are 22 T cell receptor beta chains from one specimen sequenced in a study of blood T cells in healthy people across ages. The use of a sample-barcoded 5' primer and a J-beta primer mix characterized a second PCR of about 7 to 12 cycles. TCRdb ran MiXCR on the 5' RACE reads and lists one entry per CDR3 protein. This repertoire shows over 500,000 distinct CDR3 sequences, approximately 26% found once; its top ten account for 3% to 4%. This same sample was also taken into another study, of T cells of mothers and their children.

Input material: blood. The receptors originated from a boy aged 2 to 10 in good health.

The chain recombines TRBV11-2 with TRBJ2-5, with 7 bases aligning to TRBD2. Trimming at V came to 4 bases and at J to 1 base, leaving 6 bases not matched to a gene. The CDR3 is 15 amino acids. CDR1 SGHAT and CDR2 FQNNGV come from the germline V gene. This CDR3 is CASSSIAGRQETQYF. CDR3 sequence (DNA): TGTGCCAGCAGCTCCATAGCGGGCCGCCAAGAGACCCAGTACTTC.

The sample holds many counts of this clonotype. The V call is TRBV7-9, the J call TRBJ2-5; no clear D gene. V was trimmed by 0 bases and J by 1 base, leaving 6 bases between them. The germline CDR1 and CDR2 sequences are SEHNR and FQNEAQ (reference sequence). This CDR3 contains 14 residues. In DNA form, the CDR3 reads TGTGCCAGCAGCTTAGCTAGGTCCCAAGAGACCCAGTACTTC. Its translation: CASSLARSQETQYF.

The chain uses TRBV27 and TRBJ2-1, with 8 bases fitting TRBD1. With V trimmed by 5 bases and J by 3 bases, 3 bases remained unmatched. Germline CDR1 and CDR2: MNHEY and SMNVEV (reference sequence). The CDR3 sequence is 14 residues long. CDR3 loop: CASSRDRNYNEQFF. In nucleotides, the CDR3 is TGTGCCAGCAGTCGGGACAGGAACTACAATGAGCAGTTCTTC.

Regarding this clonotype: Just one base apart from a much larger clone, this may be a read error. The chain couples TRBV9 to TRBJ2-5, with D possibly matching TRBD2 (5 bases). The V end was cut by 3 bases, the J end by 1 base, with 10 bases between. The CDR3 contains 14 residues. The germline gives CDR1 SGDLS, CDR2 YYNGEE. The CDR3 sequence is CASSDSDTQETQYF. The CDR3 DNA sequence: TGTGCCAGCAGCGATAGCGACACCCAAGAGACCCAGTACTTC.

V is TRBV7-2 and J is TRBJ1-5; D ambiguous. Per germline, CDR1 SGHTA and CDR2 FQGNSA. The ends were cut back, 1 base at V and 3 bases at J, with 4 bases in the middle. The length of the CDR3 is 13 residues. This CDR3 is CASSLEPNQPQHF. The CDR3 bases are TGTGCCAGCAGCTTAGAACCCAATCAGCCCCAGCATTTT.

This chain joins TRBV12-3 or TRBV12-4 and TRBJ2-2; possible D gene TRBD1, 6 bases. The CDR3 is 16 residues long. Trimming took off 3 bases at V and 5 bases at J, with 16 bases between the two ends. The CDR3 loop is CASSLRVAGDTGELFF. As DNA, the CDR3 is TGTGCCAGCAGTTTGAGGGTGGCAGGGGATACCGGGGAGCTGTTTTTT.

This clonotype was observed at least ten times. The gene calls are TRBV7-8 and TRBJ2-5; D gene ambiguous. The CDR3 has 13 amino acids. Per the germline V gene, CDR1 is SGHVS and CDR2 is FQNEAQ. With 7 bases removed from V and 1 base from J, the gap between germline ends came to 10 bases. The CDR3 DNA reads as TGTGCCAGCACTATCCAAGTCCAAGAGACCCAGTACTTC. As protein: CASTIQVQETQYF.

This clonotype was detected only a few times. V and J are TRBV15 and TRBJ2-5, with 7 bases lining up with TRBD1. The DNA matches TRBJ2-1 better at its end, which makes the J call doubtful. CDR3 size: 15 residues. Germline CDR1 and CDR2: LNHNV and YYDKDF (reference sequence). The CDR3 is CATSPTEGGPNEQFF. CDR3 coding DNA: TGTGCCACCAGCCCCACTGAAGGGGGCCCCAATGAGCAGTTCTTC.

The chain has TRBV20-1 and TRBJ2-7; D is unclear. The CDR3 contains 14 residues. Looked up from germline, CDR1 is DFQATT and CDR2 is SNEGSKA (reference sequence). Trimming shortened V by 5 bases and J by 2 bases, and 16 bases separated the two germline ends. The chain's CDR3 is CSAPSDRTPYEQYF. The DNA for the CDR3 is TGCAGTGCTCCTTCAGATCGGACCCCCTACGAGCAGTACTTC.

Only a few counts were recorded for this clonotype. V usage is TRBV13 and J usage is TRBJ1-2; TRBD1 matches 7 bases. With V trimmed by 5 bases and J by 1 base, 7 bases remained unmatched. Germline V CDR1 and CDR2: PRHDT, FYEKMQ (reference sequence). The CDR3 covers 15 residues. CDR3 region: CASSPGGTDNYGYTF. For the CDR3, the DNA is TGTGCCAGCAGCCCTGGAGGGACAGATAACTATGGCTACACCTTC. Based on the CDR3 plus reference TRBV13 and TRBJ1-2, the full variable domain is AAGVIQSPRHLIKEKRETATLKCYPIPRHDTVYWYQQGPGQDPQFLISFYEKMQSDKGSIPDRFSAQQFSDYHSELNMSSLELGDSALYFCASSPGGTDNYGYTFGSGTRLTVV.

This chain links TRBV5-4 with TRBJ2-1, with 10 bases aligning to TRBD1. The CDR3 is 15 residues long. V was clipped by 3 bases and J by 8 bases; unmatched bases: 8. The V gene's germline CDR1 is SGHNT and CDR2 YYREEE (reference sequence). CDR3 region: CASSSGQGVWDEQFF. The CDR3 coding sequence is TGTGCCAGCAGCTCAGGACAGGGGGTATGGGATGAGCAGTTCTTC.

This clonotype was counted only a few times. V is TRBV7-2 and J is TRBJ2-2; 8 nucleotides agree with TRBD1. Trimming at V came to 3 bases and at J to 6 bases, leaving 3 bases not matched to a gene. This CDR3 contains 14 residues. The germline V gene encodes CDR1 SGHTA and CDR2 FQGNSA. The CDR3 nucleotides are TGTGCCAGCAGCTTCCAGGGGGCTTCCGGGGAGCTGTTTTTT. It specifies CASSFQGASGELFF.

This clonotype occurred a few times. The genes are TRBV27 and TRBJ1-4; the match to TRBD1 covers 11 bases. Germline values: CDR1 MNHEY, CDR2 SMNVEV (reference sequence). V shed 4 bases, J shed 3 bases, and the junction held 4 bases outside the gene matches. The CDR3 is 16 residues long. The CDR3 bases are TGTGCCAGCAGTTCGGGACAGGGGGTTTCTAATGAAAAACTGTTTTTT. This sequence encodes CASSSGQGVSNEKLFF.

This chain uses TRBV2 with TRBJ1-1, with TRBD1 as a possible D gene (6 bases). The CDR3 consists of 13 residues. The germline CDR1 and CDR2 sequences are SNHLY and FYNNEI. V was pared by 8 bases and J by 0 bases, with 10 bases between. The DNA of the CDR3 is TGTGCCAGCTCAGGGGCTCTGAACACTGAAGCTTTCTTT. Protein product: CASSGALNTEAFF.

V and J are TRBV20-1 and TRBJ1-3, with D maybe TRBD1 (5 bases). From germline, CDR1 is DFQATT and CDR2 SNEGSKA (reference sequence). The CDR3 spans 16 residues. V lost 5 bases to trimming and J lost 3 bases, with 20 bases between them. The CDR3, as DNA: TGCAGTGCTCGGGCGGGGGGAAGTAGAGGTGGAAACACCATATATTTT. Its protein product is CSARAGGSRGGNTIYF.

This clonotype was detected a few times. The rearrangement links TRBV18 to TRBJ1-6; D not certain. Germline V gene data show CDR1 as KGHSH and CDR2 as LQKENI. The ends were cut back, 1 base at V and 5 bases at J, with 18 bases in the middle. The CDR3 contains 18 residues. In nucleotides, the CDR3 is TGTGCCAGCTCACCACGATGGGGAGGGAAGGAGAATAATTCACCCCTCCACTTT. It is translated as CASSPRWGGKENNSPLHF.

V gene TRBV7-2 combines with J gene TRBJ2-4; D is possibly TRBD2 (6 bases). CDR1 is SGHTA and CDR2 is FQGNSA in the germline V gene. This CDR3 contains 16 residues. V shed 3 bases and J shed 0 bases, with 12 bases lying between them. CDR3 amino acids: CASSLVAGIAKNIQYF. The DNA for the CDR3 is TGTGCCAGCAGCTTGGTCGCGGGAATAGCCAAAAACATTCAGTACTTC.

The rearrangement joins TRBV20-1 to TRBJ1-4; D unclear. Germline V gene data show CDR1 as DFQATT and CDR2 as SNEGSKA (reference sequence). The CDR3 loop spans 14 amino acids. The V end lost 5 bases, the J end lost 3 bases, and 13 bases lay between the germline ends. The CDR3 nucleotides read TGCAGTGCTGTCCCACCTGGGGCTAATGAAAAACTGTTTTTT. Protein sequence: CSAVPPGANEKLFF.

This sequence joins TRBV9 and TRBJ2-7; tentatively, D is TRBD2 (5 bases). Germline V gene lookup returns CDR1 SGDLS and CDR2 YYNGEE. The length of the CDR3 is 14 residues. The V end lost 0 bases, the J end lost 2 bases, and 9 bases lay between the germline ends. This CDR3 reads CASSVDGVPYEQYF. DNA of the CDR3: TGTGCCAGCAGCGTAGACGGGGTCCCCTACGAGCAGTACTTC.

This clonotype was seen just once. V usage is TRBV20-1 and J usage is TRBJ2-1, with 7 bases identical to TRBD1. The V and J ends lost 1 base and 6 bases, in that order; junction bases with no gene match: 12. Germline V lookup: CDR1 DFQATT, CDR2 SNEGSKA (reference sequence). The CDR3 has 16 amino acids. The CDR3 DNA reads TGCAGTGCTAGAGTCCTCCGGGACAGCCGCCCCAATGAGCAGTTCTTC. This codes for CSARVLRDSRPNEQFF.

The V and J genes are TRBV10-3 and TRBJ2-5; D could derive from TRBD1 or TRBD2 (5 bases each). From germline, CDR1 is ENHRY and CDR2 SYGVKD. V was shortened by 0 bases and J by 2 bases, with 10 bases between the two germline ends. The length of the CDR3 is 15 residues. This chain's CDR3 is CAISESWGPQETQYF. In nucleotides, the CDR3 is TGTGCCATCAGTGAGTCGTGGGGACCGCAAGAGACCCAGTACTTC.

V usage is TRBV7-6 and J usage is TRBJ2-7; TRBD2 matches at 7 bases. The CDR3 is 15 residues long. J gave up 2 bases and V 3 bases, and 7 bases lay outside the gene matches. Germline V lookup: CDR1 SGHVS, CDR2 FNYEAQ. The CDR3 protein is CASSFGAGATYEQYF. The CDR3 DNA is TGTGCCAGCAGCTTCGGGGCGGGAGCAACCTACGAGCAGTACTTC.